This entry describes one TCR beta chain. Antigen specificity is unknown. This entry belongs to a study of CXCR3-negative and CXCR3-positive naive CD8 T cells. Background on the study: Each library gave roughly 1.5 +/- 0.3 million of about 150 million TRB reads. The study, taken as a whole, reports: For naive cells, CXCR3-negative and CXCR3-positive subsets had similar TRBV-TRBJ usage; for memory cells, usage differed. Memory CD8+ cells showed much lower diversity, while both naive subsets were comparably high. Hydrophobicity of TRB CDR3s was greater in CXCR3-positive naive cells than in CXCR3-negative naive cells.

Each TRB cDNA library was prepared by 5' RACE (with UMI labels). TCRdb re-called the 5' RACE reads; one entry per CDR3 protein, DNA not given. Its listing shows about 98,000 distinct CDR3 sequences. Source material: naive CXCR3+ CD8+ T cells from blood. Subset: CD45RO-CCR7+CD27+CD95- naive CD8+ T cells expressing CXCR3 (TNR3+). The origin of this receptor is a human donor in good health. Some clones in this sample may be carry-over from other donors' samples.

CDR3 residues: CASSFSDGPYEQYF. V and J are TRBV7-2 and TRBJ2-7. CDR1 and CDR2 (germline): SGHTA, FQGNSA. The CDR3 sequence is 14 residues long.